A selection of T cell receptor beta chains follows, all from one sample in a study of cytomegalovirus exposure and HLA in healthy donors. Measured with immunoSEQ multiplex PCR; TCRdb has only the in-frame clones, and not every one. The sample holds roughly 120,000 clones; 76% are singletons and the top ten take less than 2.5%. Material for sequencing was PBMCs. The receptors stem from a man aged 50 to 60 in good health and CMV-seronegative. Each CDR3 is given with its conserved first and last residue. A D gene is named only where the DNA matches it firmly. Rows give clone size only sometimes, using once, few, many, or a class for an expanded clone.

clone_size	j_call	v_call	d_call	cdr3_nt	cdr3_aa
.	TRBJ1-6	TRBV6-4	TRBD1	TGTGCCAGCAGTGACGGCCAGGGGGCACATTCACCCCTCCACTTT	CASSDGQGAHSPLHF
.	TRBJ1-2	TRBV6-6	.	TGTGCCAGCAGCCCGGCGGGAACAGGCTACACCTTC	CASSPAGTGYTF
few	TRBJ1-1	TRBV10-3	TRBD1	TGTGCCATCAGGACAGGGGGCACTGAAGCTTTCTTT	CAIRTGGTEAFF
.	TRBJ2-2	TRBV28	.	TGTGCCAGCAGTTTAAGTCAGGCAGGGTACTACACCGGGGAGCTGTTTTTT	CASSLSQAGYYTGELFF
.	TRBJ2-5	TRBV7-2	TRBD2	TGTGCCAGCAGCTTAAGCGGGGGGGCTGGGGAGACCCAGTACTTC	CASSLSGGAGETQYF
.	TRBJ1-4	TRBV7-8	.	TGTGCCAGCATCGGTCCTAATGAAAAACTGTTTTTT	CASIGPNEKLFF
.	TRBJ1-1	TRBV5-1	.	TGCGCCAGCAGCTCCCGGGACGGACGGGAGGACACTGAAGCTTTCTTT	CASSSRDGREDTEAFF
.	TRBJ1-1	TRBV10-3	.	TGTGCCATCAGCGTACAGGGAGTGGCCACTGAAGCTTTCTTT	CAISVQGVATEAFF
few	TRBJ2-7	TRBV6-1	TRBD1	TGTGCCAGCAGTTCGGACAGGCCATCCTACGAGCAGTACTTC	CASSSDRPSYEQYF
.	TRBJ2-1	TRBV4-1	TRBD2	TGCGCCAGCAGCCCCCCATCGGCTAGCGGGGAGCAGTTCTTC	CASSPPSASGEQFF
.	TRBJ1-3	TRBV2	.	TGTGCCAGCCACGGGGGATACTCTGGAAACACCATATATTTT	CASHGGYSGNTIYF
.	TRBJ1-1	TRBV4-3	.	TGCGCCAGCAGCCAGGCCAGGGCGAACACTGAAGCTTTCTTT	CASSQARANTEAFF
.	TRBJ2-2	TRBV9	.	TGTGCCAGCGCCGAAGCCCTAACGGCCGGGGAGCTGTTTTTT	CASAEALTAGELFF
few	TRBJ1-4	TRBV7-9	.	TGTGCCAGCAGCCCCCGGGTGGGAGTTGAAAAACTGTTTTTT	CASSPRVGVEKLFF
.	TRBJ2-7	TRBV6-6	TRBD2	TGTGCCAGCAGTGGCAGACTAGCGGGGACCTACGAGCAGTACTTC	CASSGRLAGTYEQYF
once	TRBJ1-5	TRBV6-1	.	TGTGCCAGCAGTGAAGATGGACAGAGAATTCCTCAGGGGAGGCCCCAGCATTTT	CASSEDGQRIPQGRPQHF
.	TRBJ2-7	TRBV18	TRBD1	TGTGCCAGCTCACCTCGGACAGGGTTCGTCGGCGAGCAGTACTTC	CASSPRTGFVGEQYF
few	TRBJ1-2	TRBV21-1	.	TGTGCCAGCACTGGAGGAGGTTCGGATGGCTACACCTTC	CASTGGGSDGYTF
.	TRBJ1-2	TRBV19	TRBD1	TGTGCCAGCGCCCCGGACAGGCTATATGGCTACACCTTC	CASAPDRLYGYTF
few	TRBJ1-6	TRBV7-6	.	TGTGCCAGCAGCTTAACCGCGGGTTCACCCCTCCACTTT	CASSLTAGSPLHF
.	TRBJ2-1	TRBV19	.	TGTGCCAGTAGTCCAGCGAGCTCCTACAATGAGCAGTTCTTC	CASSPASSYNEQFF
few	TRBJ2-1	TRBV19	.	TGTGCCAGTAGTACCCCCAAAGAAATTACAGGGGAGCAGTTCTTC	CASSTPKEITGEQFF
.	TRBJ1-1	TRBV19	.	TGTGCCAGTAGTATAAGTCAGGGGTATAGGAAAACTGAAGCTTTCTTT	CASSISQGYRKTEAFF
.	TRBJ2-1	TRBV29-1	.	TGCAGCGGAATCGAGTCCGTGGAGTTCTTC	CSGIESVEFF
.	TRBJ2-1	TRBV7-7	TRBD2	TGTGCCAGCAGCTTAGAGTTGGGACTAGCTAAAAATGAGCAGTTCTTC	CASSLELGLAKNEQFF
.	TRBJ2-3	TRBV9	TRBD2	TGTGCCAGCAGCGTTAGCGGGGTGGGGAATACGCAGTATTTT	CASSVSGVGNTQYF
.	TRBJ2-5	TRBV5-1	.	TGCGCCAGCAGCTTGGCGGCAGAGCTAGACACCCAGTACTTC	CASSLAAELDTQYF
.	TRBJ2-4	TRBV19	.	TGTGCCAGTAGTAGCTCCCCCACGGGGTCCAAAAACATTCAGTACTTC	CASSSSPTGSKNIQYF
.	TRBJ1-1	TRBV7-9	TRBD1	TGTTCCAGTTCAACCGGGACAGGGGGTTATGAAGCTTTCTTT	CSSSTGTGGYEAFF
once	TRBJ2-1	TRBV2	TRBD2	TGTGCCAGCAGTGGGACTAGCGGGGGGGTTTCTCAGCAGTTCTTC	CASSGTSGGVSQQFF
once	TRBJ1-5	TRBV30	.	TGTGCCTGGAGTGTCGAGGGAAATCAGCCCCAGCATTTT	CAWSVEGNQPQHF
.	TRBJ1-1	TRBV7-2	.	TGTGCCAGCAGCTTAGGGCGGGCCATGAACACTGAAGCTTTCTTT	CASSLGRAMNTEAFF
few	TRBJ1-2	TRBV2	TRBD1	TGTGCCAGCACCCTGGACAGGGACTATGGCTACACCTTC	CASTLDRDYGYTF
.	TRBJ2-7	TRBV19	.	TGTGCCAGTAGTATGGCCAGGGGCTACGAGCAGTACTTC	CASSMARGYEQYF
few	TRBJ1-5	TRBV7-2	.	TGTGCCAGCATGGGGGGTCCCGGCGTTAATCAGCCCCAGCATTTT	CASMGGPGVNQPQHF
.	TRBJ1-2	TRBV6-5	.	TGTGCCAGCAGTCCGGAAAGCAGGGGTGGCTACACCTTC	CASSPESRGGYTF
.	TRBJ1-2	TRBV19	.	TGTGCCAGTAGTCCCTCCTCACTCAGGGTAAACTATGGCTACACCTTC	CASSPSSLRVNYGYTF
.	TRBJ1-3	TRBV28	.	TGTGCCAGCACCACCACAGGGATAGGAAACACCATATATTTT	CASTTTGIGNTIYF
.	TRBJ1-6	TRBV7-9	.	TGTGCCAGCAGCTCGTCTACCCATTCACCCCTCCACTTT	CASSSSTHSPLHF
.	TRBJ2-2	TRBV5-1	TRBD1	TGCGCCAGCACCCGGACAGGCCAGAACACCGGGGAGCTGTTTTTT	CASTRTGQNTGELFF